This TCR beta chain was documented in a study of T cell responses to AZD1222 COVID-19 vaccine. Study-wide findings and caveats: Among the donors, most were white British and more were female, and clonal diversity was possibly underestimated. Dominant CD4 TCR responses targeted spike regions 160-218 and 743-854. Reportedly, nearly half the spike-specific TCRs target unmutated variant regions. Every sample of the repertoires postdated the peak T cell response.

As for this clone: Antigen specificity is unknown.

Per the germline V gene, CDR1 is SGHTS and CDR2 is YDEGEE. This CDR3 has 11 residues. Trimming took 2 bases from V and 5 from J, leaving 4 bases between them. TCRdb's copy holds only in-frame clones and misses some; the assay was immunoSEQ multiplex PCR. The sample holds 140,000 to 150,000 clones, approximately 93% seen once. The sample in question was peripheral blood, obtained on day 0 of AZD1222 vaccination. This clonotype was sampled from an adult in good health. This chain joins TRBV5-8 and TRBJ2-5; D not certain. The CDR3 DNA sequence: TGTGCCAGCAGCTTTGGGGAGACCCAGTACTTC. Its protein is CASSFGETQYF. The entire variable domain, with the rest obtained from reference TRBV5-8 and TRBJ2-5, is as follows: EAGVTQSPTHLIKTRGQQATLRCSPISGHTSVYWYQQALGLGLQFLLWYDEGEERNRGNFPPRFSGRQFPNYSSELNVNALELEDSALYLCASSFGETQYFGPGTRLLVL.